This T cell receptor (beta chain) was recovered during a study of T cells after yellow fever vaccination. Study background: Fractions with few cells were prepared using SMART-Seq v4 Ultra Low Input.

The length of the CDR3 is 14 residues. V lost 6 bases to trimming and J lost 6 bases, with 15 bases between them. Template switching with 5'RACE generated the TCR cDNA and added a universal primer site and UMIs. TCRdb re-analysed the 5' RACE reads in MiXCR, keeping a single row per CDR3 protein. The data show around 300,000 distinct CDR3 sequences, 10% to 15% seen once. Whole-study results and caveats: A secondary response was less intense yet reached its peak sooner, at day 5 versus 15.

This clonotype has more than one count but fewer than ten. Its antigen is not known. This chain connects TRBV12-3 or TRBV12-4 to TRBJ1-3; D is undetermined. The clonotype comes from a man aged 30 to 39 who received the YFV17D yellow fever vaccine. The material sequenced was CD4+ T cells sorted from PBMCs, taken 45 days after the yellow fever booster vaccination. The CDR3 DNA is TGTGCCAGCAGAACAAGGTTGTTGGAAAACACCATATATTTT. Translating it yields CASRTRLLENTIYF.